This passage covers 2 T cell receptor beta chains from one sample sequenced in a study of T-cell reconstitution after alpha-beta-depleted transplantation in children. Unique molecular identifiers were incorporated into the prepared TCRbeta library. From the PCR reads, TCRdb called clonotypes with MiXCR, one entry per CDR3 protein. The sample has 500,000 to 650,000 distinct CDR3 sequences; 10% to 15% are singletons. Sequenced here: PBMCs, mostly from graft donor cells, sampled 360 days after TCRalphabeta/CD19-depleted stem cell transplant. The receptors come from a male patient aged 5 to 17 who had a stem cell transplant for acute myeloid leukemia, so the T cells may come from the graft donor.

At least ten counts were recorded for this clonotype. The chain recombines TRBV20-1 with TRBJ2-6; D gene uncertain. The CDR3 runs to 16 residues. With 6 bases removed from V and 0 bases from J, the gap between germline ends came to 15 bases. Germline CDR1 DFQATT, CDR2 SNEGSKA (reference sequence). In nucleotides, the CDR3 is TGCAGTGCGAGTCTGCAGTTTCGCTCTGGGGCCAACGTCCTGACTTTC. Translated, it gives CSASLQFRSGANVLTF.

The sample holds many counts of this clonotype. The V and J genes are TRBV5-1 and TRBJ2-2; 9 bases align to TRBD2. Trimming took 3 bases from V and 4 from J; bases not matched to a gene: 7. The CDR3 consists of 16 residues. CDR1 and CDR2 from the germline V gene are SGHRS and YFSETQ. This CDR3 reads CASSSSGNYGTGELFF. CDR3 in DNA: TGCGCCAGCAGCTCTAGCGGGAATTACGGCACCGGGGAGCTGTTTTTT.